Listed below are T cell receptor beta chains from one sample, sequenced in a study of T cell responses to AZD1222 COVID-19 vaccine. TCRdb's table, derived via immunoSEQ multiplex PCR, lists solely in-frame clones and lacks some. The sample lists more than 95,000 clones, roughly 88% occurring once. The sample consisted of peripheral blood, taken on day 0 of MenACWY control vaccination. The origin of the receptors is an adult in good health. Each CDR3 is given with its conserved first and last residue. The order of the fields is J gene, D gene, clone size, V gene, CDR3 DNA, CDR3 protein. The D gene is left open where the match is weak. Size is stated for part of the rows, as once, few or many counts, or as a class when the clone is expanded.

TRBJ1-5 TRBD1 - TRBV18 TGTGCCAGCTCACCAGGACAGGGCAATCAGCCCCAGCATTTT CASSPGQGNQPQHF
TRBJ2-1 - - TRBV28 TGTGCCAGCAGCCCTGAGAACAATGAGCAGTTCTTC CASSPENNEQFF
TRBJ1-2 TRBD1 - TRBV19 TGTGCCAGTAGGGGGGCGGACAGGATCTATGGCTACACCTTC CASRGADRIYGYTF
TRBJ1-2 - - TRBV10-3 TGTGCCATCAGTCCAGGGGCCGCTGGCTACACCTTC CAISPGAAGYTF
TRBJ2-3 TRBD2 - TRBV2 TGTGCCAGCCACCGGACTAGCGGGAGTGTCGGCACAGATACGCAGTATTTT CASHRTSGSVGTDTQYF
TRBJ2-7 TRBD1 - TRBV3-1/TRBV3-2 TGTGCCAGCAGCCAAGAACAGGGGACGGTCTCCTACGAGCAGTACTTC CASSQEQGTVSYEQYF
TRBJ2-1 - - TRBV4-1 TGCGCCAGCAGCCAAGTGAACATCATGGCTTACAATGAGCAGTTCTTC CASSQVNIMAYNEQFF
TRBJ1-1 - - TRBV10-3 TGTGCCATCAGTGAGTCCGGACACTTGAACACTGAAGCTTTCTTT CAISESGHLNTEAFF
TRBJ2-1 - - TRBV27 TGTGCCAGCTCGGGTGGTGATGAGCAGTTCTTC CASSGGDEQFF
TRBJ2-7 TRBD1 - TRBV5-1 TGCGCCAGCAGCGAAGGGACAGGGGGCCCCTACGAGCAGTACTTC CASSEGTGGPYEQYF
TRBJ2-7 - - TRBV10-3 TGTGCCATCAGTGAGAACAAGGCCCAAAATCTCCTCGAGCAGTACTTC CAISENKAQNLLEQYF
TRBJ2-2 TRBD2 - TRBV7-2 TGTGCCAGCAGCCGGGGACTAGCGGGGGTCGGGGAGCTGTTTTTT CASSRGLAGVGELFF
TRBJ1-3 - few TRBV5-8 TGTGCCAGCCGCCGAGAAGGGAGAACTGGAAACACCATATATTTT CASRREGRTGNTIYF
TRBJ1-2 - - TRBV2 TGTGCCAGCAGTGAATTGGCGGTCCTTAACTATGGCTACACCTTC CASSELAVLNYGYTF
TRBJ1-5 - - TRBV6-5 TGTGCCAGCAGCAATAACAGGTATAGCAATCAGCCCCAGCATTTT CASSNNRYSNQPQHF
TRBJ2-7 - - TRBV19 TGTGCCAGTAGTATTGACCAGGGCAGCTCCTACGAGCAGTACTTC CASSIDQGSSYEQYF
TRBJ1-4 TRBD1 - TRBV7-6 TGTGCCAGCAGCTTGGGGACAGCCCCAGCTAATGAAAAACTGTTTTTT CASSLGTAPANEKLFF
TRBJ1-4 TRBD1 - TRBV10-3 TGTGCCATCAGTGACCTAGGGACAGGGGATGAAAAACTGTTTTTT CAISDLGTGDEKLFF
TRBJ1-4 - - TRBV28 TGTGCCTCTCGGCTGAGGGAAAAACTGTTTTTT CASRLREKLFF
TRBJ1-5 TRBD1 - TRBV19 TGTGCCAGTAGTATCCGAGACAGGGATGGCAATCAGCCCCAGCATTTT CASSIRDRDGNQPQHF
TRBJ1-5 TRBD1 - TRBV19 TGTGCCAGTAGGACAGGGCGTGGAGGCAATCAGCCCCAGCATTTT CASRTGRGGNQPQHF
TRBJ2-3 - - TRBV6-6 TGTGCCAGCAGCGCCCGGGACAAGCGAACAGATACGCAGTATTTT CASSARDKRTDTQYF
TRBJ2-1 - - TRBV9 TGTGCCAGCAGCGTAGCGGCAGAAACCTACAATGAGCAGTTCTTC CASSVAAETYNEQFF
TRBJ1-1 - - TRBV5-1 TGCGCCAGCAGCTTGGGGTCTTTGGGCACTGAAGCTTTCTTT CASSLGSLGTEAFF
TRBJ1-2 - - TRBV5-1 TGCGCCAGCAGCTCCCGCCAGGAATCACTAGCCTATGGCTACACCTTC CASSSRQESLAYGYTF
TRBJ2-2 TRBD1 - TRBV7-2 TGTGCCAGCAGCCGCGAGGCAGGGGGCCACACCGGGGAGCTGTTTTTT CASSREAGGHTGELFF
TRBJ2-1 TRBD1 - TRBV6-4 TGTGCCAGCAGTGTTGAGGGGGGGACAGGGGGCAATGAGCAGTTCTTC CASSVEGGTGGNEQFF
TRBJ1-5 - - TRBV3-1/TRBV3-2 TGTGCCAGCAGCCAAGATAGGGTAAGCAATCAGCCCCAGCATTTT CASSQDRVSNQPQHF
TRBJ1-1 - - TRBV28 TGTGCCAGCAGTGCCTCAGGCACGGAGAACACTGAAGCTTTCTTT CASSASGTENTEAFF
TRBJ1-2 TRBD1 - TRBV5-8 TGTGCCAGCAGCTGGCGCAAGACAGGGAACTATGGCTACACCTTC CASSWRKTGNYGYTF
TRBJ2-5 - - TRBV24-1 TGTGCCACCAGTGACCCGACAGTAACAGAGACCCAGTACTTC CATSDPTVTETQYF
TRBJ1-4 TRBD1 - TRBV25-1 TGTGCCAGCAGTGAAAGACTCGGGGGACAGCATAATGAAAAACTGTTTTTT CASSERLGGQHNEKLFF
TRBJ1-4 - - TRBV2 TGTGCCAGCAGCCGTGGGGTCCAAGGGGCTGAAAAACTGTTTTTT CASSRGVQGAEKLFF
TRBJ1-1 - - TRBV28 TGTGCCAGCAGTTTCAGCAGGGGATTGAACACTGAAGCTTTCTTT CASSFSRGLNTEAFF
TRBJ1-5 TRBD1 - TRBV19 TGTGCCAGTAGTATAGGCTCATGGCCAGGGGGTAATCAGCCCCAGCATTTT CASSIGSWPGGNQPQHF
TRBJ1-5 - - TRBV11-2 TGTGCCAGCAGCTTGTCGGGAGTCTTTCAGCCCCAGCATTTT CASSLSGVFQPQHF
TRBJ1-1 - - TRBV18 TGTGCCAGCTCACCGGCCGGGTCCACTGAAGCTTTCTTT CASSPAGSTEAFF
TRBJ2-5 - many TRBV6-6 TGTGCCAGCAGTCCGACGATTTACCCCGGAACCGACAGCGGGGAGACCCAGTACTTC CASSPTIYPGTDSGETQYF
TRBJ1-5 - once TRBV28 TGTGCCAGCGACCAGCCCCAGCATTTT CASDQPQHF
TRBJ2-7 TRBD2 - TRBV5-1 TGCGCCAGCAGCTTGGTGTCTAGCGGGTCCTACGAGCAGTACTTC CASSLVSSGSYEQYF
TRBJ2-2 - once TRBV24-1 TGTGCCACCAGTGACCCCGCCGGACAGCCAACCGGGGAGCTGTTTTTT CATSDPAGQPTGELFF
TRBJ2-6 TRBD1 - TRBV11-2 TGTGCCAGCAGCCCCCAGACAGGGACTGGGGCCAACGTCCTGACTTTC CASSPQTGTGANVLTF
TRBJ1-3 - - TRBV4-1 TGCGCCAGCAGCCAAGGTCTTAGCAGCCCCGGAAACACCATATATTTT CASSQGLSSPGNTIYF
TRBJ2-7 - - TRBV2 TGTGCCAGCAGTGAAGCTGAAGGGTGGTCCTACGAGCAGTACTTC CASSEAEGWSYEQYF
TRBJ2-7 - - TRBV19 TGTGCCAGTAGTATTGTAGGGGGGTACGAGCAGTACTTC CASSIVGGYEQYF
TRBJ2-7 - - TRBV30 TGTGCCTGGACTCCCCCTATGGGGGGCTACGAGCAGTACTTC CAWTPPMGGYEQYF
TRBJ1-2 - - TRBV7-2 TGTGCCAGCAGCTTAGGTCACAGCCTCTATGGCTACACCTTC CASSLGHSLYGYTF
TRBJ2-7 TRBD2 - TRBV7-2 TGTGCCAGCAGCCTCGCAGCTAGCGGGAGTTACGAGCAGTACTTC CASSLAASGSYEQYF
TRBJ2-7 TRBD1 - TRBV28 TGTGCCAGCAGTTCCCGGACAGGCTCGGGGAACGAGCAGTACTTC CASSSRTGSGNEQYF
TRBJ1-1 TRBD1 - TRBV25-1 TGTGCCAGCAGTCATCGACAGGGGAGCTCTGAAGCTTTCTTT CASSHRQGSSEAFF
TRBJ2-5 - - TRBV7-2 TGTGCCAGCAGCCTCCTAGGGACACCTAAGCAAGAGACCCAGTACTTC CASSLLGTPKQETQYF
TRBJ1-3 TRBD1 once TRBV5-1 TGCGCCAGCAGCATCCGGGACAGGCCCTCTGGAAACACCATATATTTT CASSIRDRPSGNTIYF
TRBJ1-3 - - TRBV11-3 TGTGCCAGCAGCTTCCGGGACTGCCTTCTTGCCTCTGGAAACACCATATATTTT CASSFRDCLLASGNTIYF
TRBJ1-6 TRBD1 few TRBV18 TGTGCCAGCTCACCAAACCGCGGACAGGGAGGAGGGAAGACACCCCTCCACTTT CASSPNRGQGGGKTPLHF
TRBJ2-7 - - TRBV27 TGTGCCAGCAGTCCAACAGGGTACTACGAGCAGTACTTC CASSPTGYYEQYF
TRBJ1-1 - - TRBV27 TGTGCCAGCAGTTTATTGGGGGGCGGACCCCCTTCCACTGAAGCTTTCTTT CASSLLGGGPPSTEAFF
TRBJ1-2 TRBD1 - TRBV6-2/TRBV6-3 TGTGCCAGCAGTTACCCAGCAGGGGGCTATGGCTACACCTTC CASSYPAGGYGYTF
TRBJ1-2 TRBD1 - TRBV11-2 TGTGCCAGCCTCCTAGGGACAGGGGTTAACTATGGCTACACCTTC CASLLGTGVNYGYTF
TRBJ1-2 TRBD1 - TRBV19 TGTGCCAGTAGTATCCGGGACAGGGGGACCTATGGCTACACCTTC CASSIRDRGTYGYTF
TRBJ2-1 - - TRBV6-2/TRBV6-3 TGTGCCAGCAGTTACTCGGCGTATGAGCAGTTCTTC CASSYSAYEQFF